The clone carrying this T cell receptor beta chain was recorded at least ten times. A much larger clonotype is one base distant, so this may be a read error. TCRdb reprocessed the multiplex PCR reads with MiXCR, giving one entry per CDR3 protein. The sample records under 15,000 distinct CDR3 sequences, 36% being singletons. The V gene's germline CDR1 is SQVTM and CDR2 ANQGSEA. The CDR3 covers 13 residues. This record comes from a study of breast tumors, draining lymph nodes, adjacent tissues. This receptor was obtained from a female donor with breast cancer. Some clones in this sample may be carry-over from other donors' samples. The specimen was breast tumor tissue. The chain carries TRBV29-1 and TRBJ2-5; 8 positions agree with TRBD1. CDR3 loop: CSVADRGQETQCF. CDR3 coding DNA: TGCAGCGTCGCCGACAGGGGCCAAGAGACCCAGTGCTTC. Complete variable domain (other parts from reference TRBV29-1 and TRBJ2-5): SAVISQKPSRDICQRGTSLTIQCQVDSQVTMMFWYRQQPGQSLTLIATANQGSEATYESGFVIDKFPISRPNLTFSTLTVSNMSPEDSSIYLCSVADRGQETQCFGPGTRLLVL.